The present entry profiles one T cell receptor beta chain with its context. As yet, its antigen is unknown. The sample is drawn from a study of T-cell memory formation after mild COVID-19. Study-wide background: Among the donors, TCR clusters were largely specific to each donor. The study, taken as a whole, reports: The authors did not confirm SARS-CoV-2 specificity of second-wave clones peaking day 37. CD4+ contracting clones lay mainly in CM and EM, CD8+ ones in EMRA. Within pre-infection memory, some responding clones were found, suggesting cross-reactive memory joined.

TCRdb re-called the 5' RACE reads through MiXCR, storing one row per CDR3 protein. The table lists about 57,000 distinct CDR3 sequences, 9% to 15% of them singletons. This CDR3 comprises 14 residues. The V and J ends lost 0 bases and 4 bases respectively, with 9 bases between them. In germline, CDR1 is SGHRS, CDR2 YFSETQ. Input material: PBMCs or a T cell subset sorted from them (not recorded which). The receptor was isolated from a man younger than 35 who had mild COVID-19 (a few samples of this study predate the infection). Cell type and time point are not known. The chain carries TRBV5-1 and TRBJ2-3, with a weak D call TRBD1 (6 bases). CDR3 sequence: CASSLGQVSDTQYF. The CDR3 DNA reads as TGCGCCAGCAGCTTGGGACAGGTTTCAGATACGCAGTATTTT.